This T cell receptor beta chain came from a study of molecular identifiers for immune sequencing clone quantification. In TCRdb, the PCR reads were re-called with MiXCR into one record per CDR3 protein. This sample carries about 640,000 distinct CDR3 sequences, 15% to 20% of them seen once, and the ten largest clones take 0.85%. Per germline, CDR1 SGHNT and CDR2 YENEEA. The CDR3 consists of 15 residues. V lost 5 bases and J lost 5; bases outside the gene matches: 10. Sorted cell numbers of roughly 19,000 to 1,000,000, with 10%, 30% or 50% RNA, served as input for naive CD8 libraries. J is TRBJ2-5 and V is TRBV11-3, with 8 bases lining up with TRBD2. This clonotype originated in a human donor in good health. Some libraries in this study had Jurkat cell RNA spiked in. The sequenced sample was naive CD8+ T cells from blood, with Jurkat cell RNA spiked in. Subset denoted: FACS-sorted CD8+CD4-CCR7+CD45RA+ naive T cells. In DNA, the CDR3 is TGTGCCAGCAGCCCCGGGACTAGAAACGAGGAGACCCAGTACTTC. Translated, it gives CASSPGTRNEETQYF. Drawing the rest from reference TRBV11-3 and TRBJ2-5, the complete variable domain is EAGVVQSPRYKIIEKKQPVAFWCNPISGHNTLYWYLQNLGQGPELLIRYENEEAVDDSQLPKDRFSAERLKGVDSTLKIQPAELGDSAVYLCASSPGTRNEETQYFGPGTRLLVL.